These T cell receptor beta chains were read from a single sample in a study of OX40 agonist ivuxolimab in advanced cancers. Assay used: immunoSEQ multiplex PCR; TCRdb lists only in-frame clones, some missing. The sample gives some 94,000 clones, approximately 92% of which show up once; roughly 3.5% is in the top ten. Here the sequenced sample was CD4+ or CD8+ T cells sorted from blood, taken in a trial of the OX40 agonist ivuxolimab. These TCRs come from an adult with an advanced solid tumor such as melanoma, head and neck, liver or kidney cancer. Each CDR3 is given with its conserved first and last residue. D genes are given only for firm matches. Clone size appears in some rows only: once, few, many, or a class for an expanded clone.

>TRBJ2-5|TRBV7-9|-|TRBD1
CASSPGGAETQYF
TGTGCCAGCAGCCCAGGGGGCGCGGAGACCCAGTACTTC
>TRBJ1-1|TRBV11-2|-|TRBD1
CASSFWTGSTMNTEAFF
TGTGCCAGCAGCTTCTGGACAGGGTCAACCATGAACACTGAAGCTTTCTTT
>TRBJ2-2|TRBV10-1|-|-
CASSSMGVANTGELFF
TGCGCCAGCAGTTCGATGGGAGTCGCGAACACCGGGGAGCTGTTTTTT
>TRBJ1-5|TRBV2|-|-
CASSQRGSNQPQHF
TGTGCCAGCAGCCAAAGGGGTAGCAATCAGCCCCAGCATTTT
>TRBJ1-5|TRBV5-6|-|TRBD1
CASSFGTGNQPQHF
TGTGCCAGCAGCTTCGGGACAGGCAATCAGCCCCAGCATTTT
>TRBJ2-2|TRBV7-3|-|TRBD2
CASRSTSWNTGELFF
TGTGCCAGCAGATCGACTAGCTGGAACACCGGGGAGCTGTTTTTT
>TRBJ2-7|TRBV2|-|-
CASSPTRNEQYF
TGTGCCAGCAGTCCGACTAGAAACGAGCAGTACTTC
>TRBJ2-5|TRBV5-5|-|-
CASSFLETQYF
TGTGCCAGCAGCTTTTTAGAGACCCAGTACTTC
>TRBJ2-7|TRBV19|-|TRBD2
CASSMGRGATYEQYF
TGTGCCAGTAGTATGGGGAGGGGAGCGACCTACGAGCAGTACTTC
>TRBJ2-3|TRBV29-1|-|-
CSVVSAERDTQYF
TGCAGCGTTGTCAGCGCGGAGAGGGATACGCAGTATTTT
>TRBJ2-5|TRBV10-2|-|-
CASSESRGETQYF
TGCGCCAGCAGTGAGTCGCGGGGTGAGACCCAGTACTTC
>TRBJ2-3|TRBV27|-|-
CASSTHGGRTDTQYF
TGTGCCAGCAGTACCCACGGGGGCCGGACAGATACGCAGTATTTT
>TRBJ2-7|TRBV6-1|-|TRBD1
CASSGQGGPYEQYF
TGTGCCAGCAGTGGACAGGGGGGCCCCTACGAGCAGTACTTC
>TRBJ1-6|TRBV27|few|TRBD1
CASSLQGSPYNSPLHF
TGTGCCAGCAGCCTACAGGGGAGTCCCTATAATTCACCCCTCCACTTT
>TRBJ1-3|TRBV23-1|-|-
CASSPPFKGAEPGNTIYF
TGCGCCAGCAGTCCACCTTTTAAGGGCGCAGAGCCTGGAAACACCATATATTTT
>TRBJ2-3|TRBV30|-|-
CAWTPWGEGTDTQYF
TGTGCCTGGACTCCATGGGGAGAAGGCACAGATACGCAGTATTTT
>TRBJ2-7|TRBV5-5|-|-
CASSANSYEQYF
TGTGCCAGCAGCGCAAACTCCTACGAGCAGTACTTC
>TRBJ2-7|TRBV19|-|TRBD1
CASSTPPNDRASSYEQYF
TGTGCCAGTAGTACCCCCCCCAATGACAGGGCGAGCTCCTACGAGCAGTACTTC
>TRBJ2-7|TRBV19|-|-
CASSALYDEQYF
TGTGCCAGTAGTGCCCTCTATGACGAGCAGTACTTC
>TRBJ2-1|TRBV7-9|-|-
CASSLFVGNEQFF
TGTGCCAGCAGCTTATTTGTGGGGAATGAGCAGTTCTTC
>TRBJ2-7|TRBV5-4|-|-
CASSSTRDTAIYEQYF
TGTGCCAGCAGCTCAACCCGGGACACGGCCATCTACGAGCAGTACTTC
>TRBJ2-1|TRBV10-1|-|-
CASSDSERVFSNEQFF
TGCGCCAGCAGTGACTCTGAGCGGGTATTTAGCAATGAGCAGTTCTTC
>TRBJ1-5|TRBV27|-|-
CASSLGSNQPQHF
TGTGCCAGCAGTTTGGGCAGCAATCAGCCCCAGCATTTT
>TRBJ1-1|TRBV10-1|-|TRBD1
CASRPGTGVDEAFF
TGCGCCAGCAGGCCCGGGACAGGGGTTGATGAAGCTTTCTTT
>TRBJ1-1|TRBV6-6|-|-
CASTFPGEAFF
TGTGCCAGCACCTTCCCTGGTGAAGCTTTCTTT
>TRBJ1-6|TRBV9|-|-
CASSHGGSSPLHF
TGTGCCAGCAGTCACGGGGGCTCTTCACCCCTCCACTTT
>TRBJ2-7|TRBV28|few|-
CASSPGSEQYF
TGTGCCAGCAGTCCAGGGAGCGAGCAGTACTTC
>TRBJ2-2|TRBV13|-|-
CASSGQGPTGELFF
TGTGCCAGCAGCGGGCAGGGACCGACCGGGGAGCTGTTTTTT
>TRBJ1-4|TRBV5-1|-|TRBD1
CASSLAGGRANEKLFF
TGCGCCAGCAGCTTGGCAGGGGGACGAGCTAATGAAAAACTGTTTTTT
>TRBJ2-7|TRBV4-2|-|TRBD1
CASSQDGTGTGSYEQYF
TGTGCCAGCAGCCAGGACGGCACCGGGACAGGGTCCTACGAGCAGTACTTC
>TRBJ2-3|TRBV27|-|TRBD1
CASRRRTGDAGDTQYF
TGTGCCAGCAGAAGACGTACAGGGGATGCTGGGGATACGCAGTATTTT
>TRBJ2-7|TRBV6-1|once|TRBD1
CALDRDSYEQYF
TGTGCCCTGGACAGGGACTCCTACGAGCAGTACTTC
>TRBJ2-1|TRBV9|once|-
CASSVGVATYNEQFF
TGTGCCAGCAGCGTAGGAGTAGCCACCTACAATGAGCAGTTCTTC
>TRBJ1-3|TRBV28|-|-
CASRSGTGNTIYF
TGTGCCAGCAGATCAGGGACTGGAAACACCATATATTTT
>TRBJ1-3|TRBV29-1|-|-
CSVAVGDTIYF
TGCAGCGTTGCCGTAGGGGACACCATATATTTT
>TRBJ1-5|TRBV6-5|once|-
CASSYGGINQPQHF
TGTGCCAGCAGTTACGGGGGGATTAATCAGCCCCAGCATTTT
>TRBJ2-7|TRBV10-3|once|-
CASRTLSSYEQYF
TGTGCCAGCCGGACTCTCAGCTCCTACGAGCAGTACTTC
>TRBJ2-7|TRBV11-2|-|TRBD1
CASSLDRGTGYEQYF
TGTGCCAGCAGCTTAGATCGAGGGACAGGGTACGAGCAGTACTTC
>TRBJ2-7|TRBV30|-|-
CAWSFGSRGGEQYF
TGTGCCTGGAGTTTTGGCAGCAGGGGGGGTGAGCAGTACTTC
>TRBJ2-2|TRBV29-1|-|TRBD1
CSVTTGTGELFF
TGCAGCGTTACGACAGGGACCGGGGAGCTGTTTTTT